The following is a T cell receptor (beta chain) sequence with its context. This clone has just a few counts. Its antigen is still unknown. It has no much larger one-base neighbor in the sample; base qualities were not kept. The data are from a study of blood T cell repertoires in COVID-19 (dated by TCRdb to the early 2020s). Turning to the overall study: Samples from collaborators originated in the United States, Italy and Spain and spanned both the acute and convalescent phases of COVID-19. The prospective study material was composed of cDNA or gDNA derived from T cells, B-cell-depleted T cells, or PBMCs. Subjects who had been exposed to COVID-19, were actively infected with it, or had recovered from it provided the deeply sampled blood TCRbeta repertoires that made up the dataset. A freely available public database, intended as a resource for researchers studying the immune response to SARS-CoV-2, is where the repertoires were released. The samples were drawn from two sources: the first 160 participants of the ongoing ImmuneRACE study, and fewer than 1,500 subjects contributed by 6 global collaborators. A de-identified subject ID, COVID-19 status, age in years and sex were almost always included in the sample metadata. Where HLA class I and class II types were available, the types were taken from metadata supplied by the sample provider, not from assay-based typing.

Study-wide findings and limitations: How much clinical and demographic metadata was included differed by source and by participant, and the metadata was provided uncurated.

Participants in the prospective study were enrolled through a virtual design, were aged about 18 to 89 years, and lived in 24 United States geographic areas. In the prospective study, cohorts were assigned on the basis of participant-reported clinical history obtained from a screening survey and a study questionnaire. In the prospective study, mobile phlebotomists collected whole blood, serum and a nasopharyngeal or oropharyngeal swab from each participant. Participants in the prospective study had the option to provide additional blood draws and questionnaires over a roughly 2-month period. Blood samples from the prospective study were shipped frozen or at room temperature prior to DNA extraction. TCRbeta CDR3 regions were amplified from genomic DNA by means of the immunoSEQ Assay, a bias-controlled multiplex PCR. The paper's data handling went like this. Within the assay, amplification of reference gene primers was used to estimate how many nucleated cells each sample contained. Sequence reads were collapsed and filtered to measure the absolute abundance of every unique TCRbeta CDR3 rearrangement. For each sample, productive Simpson clonality was calculated by taking the square root of Simpson's diversity index across productive rearrangements. As stored in TCRdb, this immuneACCESS dataset retains in-frame rearrangements with V and J assigned. A fraction of the clones does not appear; measured against another copy, unresolved V genes explain less than half of the discrepancy, and the remainder lacks a known reason. V, J and clone size were drawn from that table, and D and trimming were deduced from the DNA. The sample profile shows around 240,000 clones; over 80% of them were found once. 0.95% to 1.5% of the sample comes from the top ten.

The sequenced sample was PBMCs or T cells enriched from blood (not recorded which). The source is a human donor in a cohort exposed to, infected with or recovered from COVID-19 (not recorded which). The donor label of this sample is uncertain.

The CDR3 reads CASSARDRDTEAFF. The nucleotide sequence is TGTGCCAGCAGCGCCCGGGACAGGGACACTGAAGCTTTCTTT. Recombination connected TRBV5-4 to TRBJ1-1; TRBD1 aligns with 9 central bases. Trimmed from V: 4 bases; trimmed from J: 3 bases; junction bases lacking a gene match: 4. The CDR3 goes from the cysteine to the phenylalanine over 14 residues. Only the CDR3 region is kept as DNA, spanning 42 bases read in frame from base 1. The germline V gene encodes CDR1 SGHNT and CDR2 YYREEE (reference sequence).